This passage covers 5 T cell receptor beta chains from one sample sequenced in a study of T cell responses to AZD1222 COVID-19 vaccine. The repertoire was sequenced with immunoSEQ multiplex PCR; TCRdb's copy has only in-frame clones and lacks some. The data contain 130,000 to 150,000 clones, about 90% of them singletons. The sample consisted of peripheral blood, taken on day 0 of MenACWY control vaccination. The receptors were gathered from an adult in good health.

V is TRBV12-3 or TRBV12-4 and J is TRBJ1-1, with a weak D call TRBD1 (5 bases). The V and J ends lost 6 bases and 8 bases respectively, with 13 bases between them. The CDR3 totals 12 residues. In DNA, the CDR3 is TGTGCCAGCAGCCGGACAAAAGCAGAAGCTTTCTTT. This codes for CASSRTKAEAFF.

The chain recombines TRBV28 with TRBJ1-2; TRBD1 agrees at 11 bases. V shed 6 bases and J 3 bases; nucleotides not matched to a gene: 9. The germline gives CDR1 MDHEN, CDR2 SYDVKM. The CDR3 totals 16 residues. DNA for the CDR3: TGTGCCAGCAGCCCACCAGGGACAGGGGGGGACTATGGCTACACCTTC. Protein: CASSPPGTGGDYGYTF.

This chain joins TRBV18 and TRBJ1-4; no definite D call. Trimming took 2 bases from V and 5 from J, leaving 15 bases between them. The germline V gene encodes CDR1 KGHSH and CDR2 LQKENI. This CDR3 comprises 16 residues. The CDR3 DNA is TGTGCCAGCTCACCAAGGCGGATTACTACCAATGAAAAACTGTTTTTT. This translates into CASSPRRITTNEKLFF.

This clone was observed a handful of times. The V call is TRBV19, the J call TRBJ2-7; D not certain. V was shortened by 5 bases and J by 2 bases, with 16 bases between the two germline ends. The CDR3 consists of 15 residues. Germline loops: CDR1 LNHDA, CDR2 SQIVND (reference sequence). CDR3: CASSPKGNKAYEQYF. CDR3 sequence (DNA): TGTGCCAGTAGTCCTAAGGGTAATAAAGCCTACGAGCAGTACTTC.

This clone was detected only once. CDR3 nucleotide sequence: TGCAGCGCCTCTACTTGGGACGCTGAAGCTTTCTTT. Its translation: CSASTWDAEAFF. This sequence joins TRBV29-1 and TRBJ1-1; D may be TRBD1 (5 bases). The length of the CDR3 is 12 residues. Germline CDR1 reads SQVTM; CDR2 reads ANQGSEA. Trimming removed 7 bases from V and 6 bases from J, with 15 bases in between.